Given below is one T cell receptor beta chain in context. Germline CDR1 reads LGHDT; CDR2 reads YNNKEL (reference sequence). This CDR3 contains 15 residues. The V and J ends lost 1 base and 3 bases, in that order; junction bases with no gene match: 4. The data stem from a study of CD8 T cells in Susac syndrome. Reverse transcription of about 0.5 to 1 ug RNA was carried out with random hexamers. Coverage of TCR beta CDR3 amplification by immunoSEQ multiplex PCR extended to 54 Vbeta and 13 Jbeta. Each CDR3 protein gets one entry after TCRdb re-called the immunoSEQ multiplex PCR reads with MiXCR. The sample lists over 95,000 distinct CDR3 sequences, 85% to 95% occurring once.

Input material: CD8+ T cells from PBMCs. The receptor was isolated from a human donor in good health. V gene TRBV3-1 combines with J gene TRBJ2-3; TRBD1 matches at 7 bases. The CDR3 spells CASSQGQGETDTQYF. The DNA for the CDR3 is TGTGCCAGCAGCCAAGGTCAGGGGGAGACAGATACGCAGTATTTT.